This TCR beta chain was sequenced for a study of blood T cell repertoires in COVID-19 (dated by TCRdb to 2020 to 2021). Background for the entire study: Collaborator samples came from the United States, Italy and Spain and covered acute and convalescent phases of COVID-19. The prospective study material was composed of cDNA or gDNA derived from T cells, B-cell-depleted T cells, or PBMCs. Deeply sampled blood TCRbeta repertoires from subjects exposed to, actively infected with, or recovered from COVID-19 were included in the dataset. A freely available public database, intended as a resource for researchers studying the immune response to SARS-CoV-2, is where the repertoires were released. Samples came from the ongoing ImmuneRACE study (first 160 participants) plus 1,254 subjects from 6 global collaborators. Sample metadata almost always included a de-identified subject ID, COVID-19 status, age in years and sex. Where available, HLA class I and class II types were obtained from metadata supplied by the sample provider rather than from assay-based typing. Findings and caveats that apply to the study as a whole: How much clinical and demographic metadata was included differed by source and by participant, and the metadata was provided uncurated.

This clone has more than one count but fewer than ten. It has no known antigen specificity. Base quality data are lacking; no much larger clone is found one base away. The immunoSEQ Assay, a bias-controlled multiplex PCR, was used to amplify TCRbeta CDR3 regions from genomic DNA. The authors processed their data as follows. Within the assay, amplification of reference gene primers was used to estimate how many nucleated cells each sample contained. Sequence reads were collapsed and filtered to measure the absolute abundance of every unique TCRbeta CDR3 rearrangement. For each sample, productive Simpson clonality was calculated by taking the square root of Simpson's diversity index across productive rearrangements. What TCRdb holds here is the immuneACCESS table cut down to in-frame rearrangements. Part of the clones is not present; checked against another copy, under half of the missing clones reflect an unresolved V gene, and the others are unexplained. That table is the source of V, J and clone size, and D and trimming were worked out from the DNA. In this sample the table shows some 300,000 clones, over 75% of which occur a single time. The top ten constitute 0.75% to 1% of the sample.

The CDR3 spans 12 residues, from the cysteine through the phenylalanine. Only CDR3 DNA remains: 36 bases, in frame from the first base. V and J lose 7 bases and 5 bases, and a span of 8 bases separates them. Participants in the prospective study were enrolled through a virtual design, were aged roughly 18 to 100 years, and lived in roughly 25 United States geographic areas. Cohort assignment in the prospective study relied on participant-reported clinical history from a screening survey and a study questionnaire. ImmuneRACE Cohort 3 recovered participants were defined by two consecutive negative NP/OP PCR tests, healthcare professional clearance, or symptom resolution. Each participant in the prospective study had whole blood, serum and a nasopharyngeal or oropharyngeal swab collected by mobile phlebotomists. Prospective study participants could optionally give additional blood draws and questionnaires over an approximately two-month period. Before DNA extraction, blood samples from the prospective study were shipped at room temperature or frozen.

Sequences were obtained from PBMCs or T cells enriched from blood (not recorded which). This receptor was taken from a woman between 25 and 40 years old who had recovered from COVID-19. The receptor chain draws on TRBV12-3 or TRBV12-4 and TRBJ2-2, with TRBD1 as a weak D call on 5 bases. The nucleotide sequence is TGTGCCAGCACTAAGGGGACCGGGGAGCTGTTTTTT. This codes for CASTKGTGELFF.